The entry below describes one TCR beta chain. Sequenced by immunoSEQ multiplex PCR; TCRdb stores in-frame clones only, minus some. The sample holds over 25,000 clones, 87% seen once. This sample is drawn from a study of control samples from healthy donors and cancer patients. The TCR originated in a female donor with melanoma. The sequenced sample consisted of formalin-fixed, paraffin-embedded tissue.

DNA for the CDR3: TGTGCCAGCAGCTCCCGGACTAGCGGGATTCACGAGCAGTACTTC. Translated: CASSSRTSGIHEQYF. The rearrangement uses TRBV7-9 and TRBJ2-7; 12 bases are shared with TRBD2. CDR1 is SEHNR and CDR2 is FQNEAQ in the germline V gene (reference sequence). The CDR3 loop spans 15 amino acids. J lost 5 bases, V lost 4 bases, and 6 bases had no gene match.